This entry describes one T cell receptor (beta chain). These data originate in a study of blood T cell repertoires in COVID-19. Study overall: The study drew acute and convalescent COVID-19 samples from the United States, Italy and Spain. T cells, B-cell-depleted T cells, or PBMCs supplied cDNA or gDNA.

Seattle patients were enrolled while actively infected and followed longitudinally. Assay: immunoSEQ multiplex PCR; the TCRdb copy retains only in-frame clones and omits some. There are 100,000 to 150,000 clones in the sample; more than 85% occur only once, and about 1.9% lies in the top ten. The sequencing sample was made of peripheral blood. The TCR sequence derives from a man aged 50 or older with COVID-19, enrolled during active disease.

The CDR3 nucleotides read TGTGCCAGCAGCTCTACACTAGCGGCGAACACCGGGGAGCTGTTTTTT. It specifies CASSSTLAANTGELFF. This chain connects TRBV7-3 to TRBJ2-2; TRBD2 agrees at 8 bases. With 4 bases clipped from V and 0 bases from J, the junction kept 4 bases outside the gene matches. The CDR3 sequence is 16 residues long. From germline, CDR1 is SGHTA and CDR2 FQGTGA.